The 10 T cell receptor beta chains listed next were all sequenced from one sample in a study of blood T cell repertoires in COVID-19 (dated by TCRdb to the early 2020s). Receptors were amplified or captured by the immunoSEQ multiplex PCR assay. Drawn from immuneACCESS, this table holds only the in-frame rearrangements with V and J called that TCRdb kept. Clones are partly lost; checked studies trace under half to an unresolved V gene and leave the rest unexplained. The sample table lists around 150,000 clones, 87% of them with a count of one. Clones ranked in the top ten supply less than 6.5% of the sample. Sequences were obtained from peripheral blood. The receptor source for this set is a human donor in a cohort sampled during active COVID-19.

The chain couples TRBV28 to TRBJ2-7, with 11 bases aligning to TRBD2. V shed 5 bases and J 3 bases; nucleotides not matched to a gene: 6. The CDR3 is 15 amino acids. The germline V gene encodes CDR1 MDHEN and CDR2 SYDVKM. This chain's CDR3 is CASSPRTSGRYEQYF. DNA for the CDR3: TGTGCCAGCAGTCCACGGACTAGCGGGCGCTACGAGCAGTACTTC.

The chain is built from TRBV5-1 and TRBJ1-1; the D is unclear. The CDR3 is 13 residues long. CDR1 and CDR2 (germline): SGHRS, YFSETQ. The V and J ends lost 0 bases and 5 bases respectively, with 8 bases between them. The CDR3 DNA reads TGCGCCAGCAGCTTGGAGTGGCAAACTGAAGCTTTCTTT. This gives the protein CASSLEWQTEAFF. Drawing the rest from reference TRBV5-1 and TRBJ1-1, the complete variable domain is KAGVTQTPRYLIKTRGQQVTLSCSPISGHRSVSWYQQTPGQGLQFLFEYFSETQRNKGNFPGRFSGRQFSNSRSEMNVSTLELGDSALYLCASSLEWQTEAFFGQGTRLTVV.

J is TRBJ1-5 and V is TRBV27; D may be TRBD1 (5 bases). Germline-derived CDR1 and CDR2 are MNHEY and SMNVEV (reference sequence). The length of the CDR3 is 15 residues. Trimming shortened V by 6 bases and J by 3 bases, and 15 bases separated the two germline ends. The DNA of the CDR3 is TGTGCCAGCAGAGTCGACAGTCTTAACAATCAGCCCCAGCATTTT. Residues: CASRVDSLNNQPQHF.

The chain links TRBV4-3 to TRBJ2-7, with D possibly being TRBD1 (6 bases). Between the trimmed V and J ends, which lost 1 base and 3 bases, there was a span of 13 bases. Looked up from germline, CDR1 is LGHNA and CDR2 is YSLEER. The CDR3 loop spans 15 amino acids. The CDR3 here is CASSQGTGTIYEQYF. The CDR3 DNA is TGCGCCAGCAGCCAAGGCACAGGGACCATCTACGAGCAGTACTTC.

This chain connects TRBV7-3 to TRBJ1-1, with a weak D call TRBD1 (5 bases). The CDR3 runs 14 residues. V gave up 0 bases and J gave up 5 bases, with 10 bases separating them. The V gene's germline CDR1 is SGHTA and CDR2 FQGTGA. This chain's CDR3 is CASSLTAGKTEAFF. CDR3 nucleotides: TGTGCCAGCAGCTTAACGGCAGGGAAGACTGAAGCTTTCTTT.

The V call is TRBV28, the J call TRBJ1-1; the D gene is possibly TRBD1 (5 bases). This CDR3 is 14 amino acids long. V dropped 7 bases and J dropped 1 base, with 13 bases sitting between them. Germline V gives CDR1 MDHEN, CDR2 SYDVKM. The CDR3 DNA follows: TGTGCCAGCATCCCCCCAGGGTGGAACACTGAAGCTTTCTTT. It is translated as CASIPPGWNTEAFF. The full variable domain, completed using reference TRBV28 and TRBJ1-1, is DVKVTQSSRYLVKRTGEKVFLECVQDMDHENMFWYRQDPGLGLRLIYFSYDVKMKEKGDIPEGYSVSREKKERFSLILESASTNQTSMYLCASIPPGWNTEAFFGQGTRLTVV.

The rearrangement joins TRBV5-8 to TRBJ1-4, with 11 bases fitting TRBD1. This CDR3 has 16 residues. Germline CDR1 is SGHTS and CDR2 is YDEGEE. The ends lost 4 bases at V and 7 bases at J; junction bases unmatched: 9. CDR3 residues: CASSAIRDRGGEKLFF. CDR3 DNA: TGTGCCAGCAGCGCCATCCGGGACAGGGGGGGTGAAAAACTGTTTTTT.

This chain links TRBV7-9 with TRBJ2-1, with 8 bases matching TRBD2. The trim removed 1 base at V and 0 bases at J, leaving 5 bases unmatched. In germline, CDR1 is SEHNR, CDR2 FQNEAQ (reference sequence). This CDR3 comprises 17 residues. The DNA of the CDR3 is TGTGCCAGCAGCTTAGGAGGCCTAGCGGGCTCCTACAATGAGCAGTTCTTC. This encodes CASSLGGLAGSYNEQFF.

The chain carries TRBV30 and TRBJ1-5; tentative D call: TRBD1 (5 bases). Germline CDR1 reads GTSNPN; CDR2 reads SVGIG (reference sequence). There are 13 residues in the CDR3. V lost 2 bases and J lost 7, with 12 bases in between. CDR3 bases: TGTGCCTGGAGTCCGGGGGTAGGGCAGCCCCAGCATTTT. Translated: CAWSPGVGQPQHF.

V gene TRBV12-3 or TRBV12-4 combines with J gene TRBJ2-7; maybe TRBD1 (5 bases). CDR3 length: 13 amino acids. Trimming cost V 3 bases and J 6 bases, with 12 bases left between them. The CDR3 is CASSFLGQGEQYF. CDR3 nucleotides: TGTGCCAGCAGTTTCTTGGGTCAGGGCGAGCAGTACTTC.